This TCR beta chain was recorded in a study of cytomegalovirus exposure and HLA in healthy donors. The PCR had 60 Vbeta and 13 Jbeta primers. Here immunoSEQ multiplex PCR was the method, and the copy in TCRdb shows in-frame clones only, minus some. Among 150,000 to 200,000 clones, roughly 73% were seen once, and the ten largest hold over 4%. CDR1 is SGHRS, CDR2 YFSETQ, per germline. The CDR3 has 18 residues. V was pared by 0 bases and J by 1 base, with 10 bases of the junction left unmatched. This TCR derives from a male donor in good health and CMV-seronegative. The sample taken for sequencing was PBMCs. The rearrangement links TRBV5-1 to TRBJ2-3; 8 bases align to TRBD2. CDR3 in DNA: TGCGCCAGCAGCTTGGCCCCCACAGCGGGAGTTCGCACAGATACGCAGTATTTT. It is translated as CASSLAPTAGVRTDTQYF.